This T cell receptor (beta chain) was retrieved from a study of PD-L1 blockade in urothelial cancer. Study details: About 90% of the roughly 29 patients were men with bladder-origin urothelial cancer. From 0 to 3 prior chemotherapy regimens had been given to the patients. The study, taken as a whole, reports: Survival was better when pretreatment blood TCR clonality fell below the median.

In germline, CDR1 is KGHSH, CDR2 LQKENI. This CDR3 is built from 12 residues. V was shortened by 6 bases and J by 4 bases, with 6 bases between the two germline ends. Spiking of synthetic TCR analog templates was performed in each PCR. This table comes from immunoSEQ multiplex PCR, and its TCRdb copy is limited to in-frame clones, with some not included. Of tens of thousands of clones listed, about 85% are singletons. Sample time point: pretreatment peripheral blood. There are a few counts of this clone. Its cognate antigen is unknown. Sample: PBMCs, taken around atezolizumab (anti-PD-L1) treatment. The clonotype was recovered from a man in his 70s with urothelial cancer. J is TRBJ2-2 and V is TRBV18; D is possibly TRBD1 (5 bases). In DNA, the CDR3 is TGTGCCAGCTCCACAGGCACCGGGGAGCTGTTTTTT. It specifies CASSTGTGELFF.